These 5 T cell receptor beta chains were sequenced from one sample in a study of neurological immune-mediated disorders. TCRdb recomputed calls from the 5' RACE reads with MiXCR, one row per CDR3 protein. The sample has 75,000 to 95,000 distinct CDR3 sequences, over 15% seen once; the top ten hold 15%. Sample: PBMCs. Source of these receptors: a woman aged 40 to 49 in good health.

At least ten counts were recorded for this clonotype. This chain connects TRBV3-1 to TRBJ1-2; 8 nucleotides line up with TRBD1. V shed 8 bases and J 2 bases; nucleotides not matched to a gene: 7. Germline V gives CDR1 LGHDT, CDR2 YNNKEL (reference sequence). This CDR3 is 14 amino acids long. The CDR3 nucleotides are TGTGCCAGCCGCGGGACAGGCGTCAACTATGGCTACACCTTC. Protein product: CASRGTGVNYGYTF.

This clonotype was counted many times. The chain is built from TRBV15 and TRBJ1-5; D ambiguous. Trimming removed 4 bases from V and 0 bases from J, with 10 bases in between. The CDR3 totals 15 residues. Germline V gives CDR1 LNHNV, CDR2 YYDKDF (reference sequence). The CDR3 nucleotides read TGTGCCACCAGCAATGAGGATTATAGCAATCAGCCCCAGCATTTT. Protein sequence: CATSNEDYSNQPQHF.

This clonotype was picked up many times. The rearrangement joins TRBV5-5 to TRBJ2-7; 8 bases line up with TRBD1. V dropped 4 bases and J dropped 2; count of bases not matched to a gene: 11. Per germline, CDR1 SGHKS and CDR2 YYEKEE (reference sequence). The CDR3 runs to 16 residues. The chain's CDR3 is CASSPDWTGTTYEQYF. CDR3 nucleotides: TGTGCCAGCAGCCCAGATTGGACAGGGACAACCTACGAGCAGTACTTC.

This clonotype has just a few counts. The J gene is TRBJ2-5, the V gene TRBV11-3; 8 nucleotides line up with TRBD2. J gave up 1 base and V 3 bases, and 4 bases lay outside the gene matches. The CDR3 covers 15 residues. Germline V CDR1 and CDR2: SGHNT, YENEEA. The DNA for the CDR3 is TGTGCCAGCAGCTTGGAGCGGGGGCCCCAAGAGACCCAGTACTTC. As protein: CASSLERGPQETQYF.

The rearrangement uses TRBV18 and TRBJ1-1; no reliable D call. CDR3 length: 15 residues. CDR1 KGHSH and CDR2 LQKENI come from the germline V gene. The germline V and J ends were trimmed by 3 bases and 1 base, with 12 bases remaining between them. The CDR3 spells CASSPGAGENTEAFF. In nucleotides, the CDR3 is TGTGCCAGCTCACCGGGAGCTGGGGAGAACACTGAAGCTTTCTTT.